These 19 T cell receptor beta chains originate from one sample sequenced in a study of blood T cell repertoires in COVID-19. The method was immunoSEQ multiplex PCR; TCRdb's version includes in-frame clones alone and lacks a portion of them. The sample includes about 340,000 clones, approximately 82% of them seen just once. The specimen was peripheral blood. These receptors all stem from a man aged 25 to 45 with active or convalescent COVID-19.

This clone was seen a few times. The chain carries TRBV9 and TRBJ2-2; no clear D. CDR1 and CDR2 from the germline V gene are SGDLS and YYNGEE. This CDR3 is built from 13 residues. V lost 4 bases and J 6 bases, leaving 10 bases between the germline ends. The CDR3 DNA sequence: TGTGCCAGCAGCCCCGAGGTTGCCGGGGAGCTGTTTTTT. Translating gives CASSPEVAGELFF.

V is TRBV19 and J is TRBJ1-1; unclear D gene. Germline V gene data show CDR1 as LNHDA and CDR2 as SQIVND (reference sequence). Trimming cost V 5 bases and J 3 bases, with 16 bases left between them. CDR3 size: 15 residues. CDR3 sequence: CASSFRHLTDTEAFF. CDR3 sequence (DNA): TGTGCCAGTAGTTTTCGACACTTAACTGACACTGAAGCTTTCTTT.

This clone was observed once. V usage is TRBV19 and J usage is TRBJ1-2, with 7 positions matching TRBD1. The germline V gene has CDR1 LNHDA and CDR2 SQIVND (reference sequence). This CDR3 contains 15 residues. V lost 5 bases and J lost 4; bases outside the gene matches: 10. In DNA form, the CDR3 reads TGTGCCAGTAGTGATTACAGGGGTAATACCTATGGCTACACCTTC. This encodes CASSDYRGNTYGYTF.

The table lists this clone with a few counts. V and J are TRBV7-9 and TRBJ1-3; 7 nucleotides agree with TRBD1. Germline CDR1 is SEHNR and CDR2 is FQNEAQ (reference sequence). The CDR3 sequence is 15 residues long. The V and J ends lost 8 bases and 1 base, in that order; junction bases with no gene match: 8. The CDR3 DNA sequence: TGTGCCAGCGAATTAACAGGGGAATCTGGAAACACCATATATTTT. Protein sequence: CASELTGESGNTIYF.

J is TRBJ1-1 and V is TRBV27; TRBD1 might be the D (5 bases). The CDR3 totals 14 residues. The ends were cut back, 3 bases at V and 2 bases at J, with 10 bases in the middle. Germline CDR1 is MNHEY and CDR2 is SMNVEV (reference sequence). CDR3 sequence (DNA): TGTGCCAGCAGTTTTGGGGGGGTAAACACTGAAGCTTTCTTT. Its translation: CASSFGGVNTEAFF.

This clone was observed a few times. The chain links TRBV5-1 to TRBJ1-5; D unresolved. This CDR3 has 15 amino acids. CDR1 and CDR2 (germline): SGHRS, YFSETQ. Trimming stripped 2 bases from V and 6 bases from J, with 15 bases between. The CDR3 sequence is CASSFSGVAGQPQHF. The CDR3 DNA reads as TGCGCCAGCAGCTTTTCCGGGGTGGCTGGTCAGCCCCAGCATTTT.

CDR3 in DNA: TGCGCCAGCAGCCACGACCTTAGGACAGGGTGGGGCTACACCTTC. Amino acid sequence: CASSHDLRTGWGYTF. V usage is TRBV4-3 and J usage is TRBJ1-2; 8 bases map to TRBD1. Losses at the gene ends were 3 bases for V and 8 bases for J; bases not matched to a gene: 11. This CDR3 spans 15 amino acids. From germline, CDR1 is LGHNA and CDR2 YSLEER.

The V call is TRBV9, the J call TRBJ2-1, with TRBD2 matching over 13 bases. This CDR3 contains 16 residues. The germline V gene has CDR1 SGDLS and CDR2 YYNGEE. Trimming at V came to 3 bases and at J to 8 bases, leaving 8 bases not matched to a gene. The CDR3 is CASSEGTSGMGDEQFF. The CDR3 coding sequence is TGTGCCAGCAGCGAGGGGACTAGCGGGATGGGAGATGAGCAGTTCTTC.

J is TRBJ1-3 and V is TRBV5-1, with D possibly TRBD1 on 6 matching bases. V dropped 1 base and J dropped 8 bases, with 16 bases sitting between them. This CDR3 is built from 15 residues. The germline gives CDR1 SGHRS, CDR2 YFSETQ. For the CDR3, the DNA is TGCGCCAGCAGCTTGAATGGGGGCTTTGCCGACACCATATATTTT. Amino acids: CASSLNGGFADTIYF.

Here the CDR3 reads CASSRRGSTEAFF. In nucleotides, the CDR3 is TGTGCCAGCAGCCGCAGGGGGAGCACTGAAGCTTTCTTT. The chain joins TRBV12-3 or TRBV12-4 to TRBJ1-1; 7 bases fit TRBD1. The CDR3 is 13 residues long. With 6 bases clipped from V and 4 bases from J, the junction kept 5 bases outside the gene matches.

J is TRBJ1-2 and V is TRBV5-1, with 7 bases lining up with TRBD1. V shed 9 bases, J shed 2 bases, and the junction held 7 bases outside the gene matches. Looked up from germline, CDR1 is SGHRS and CDR2 is YFSETQ. CDR3 length: 13 amino acids. The CDR3 region has the DNA TGCGCCACCAGGACAGGTCTAAACTATGGCTACACCTTC. Translation gives CATRTGLNYGYTF.

V usage is TRBV18 and J usage is TRBJ1-5, with D possibly being TRBD1 (5 bases). V was shortened by 10 bases and J by 5 bases, with 15 bases between the two germline ends. Germline CDR1 is KGHSH and CDR2 is LQKENI. The CDR3 is made up of 13 amino acids. CDR3 coding DNA: TGTGCCACTACAAGGGGAAGGGATCAGCCCCAGCATTTT. Protein sequence: CATTRGRDQPQHF.

The V and J genes are TRBV20-1 and TRBJ1-2; D may be TRBD1 (6 bases). There are 14 residues in the CDR3. V gave up 3 bases and J gave up 4 bases, with 15 bases separating them. The germline gives CDR1 DFQATT, CDR2 SNEGSKA (reference sequence). CDR3 amino acids: CSASRDAGAYGYTF. CDR3 sequence (DNA): TGCAGTGCTAGTCGGGACGCGGGGGCCTATGGCTACACCTTC.

J is TRBJ2-7 and V is TRBV18, with a possible D match to TRBD2 (5 bases). The CDR3 runs 15 residues. V lost 3 bases to trimming and J lost 1 base, with 13 bases between them. Germline V CDR1 and CDR2: KGHSH, LQKENI. CDR3 sequence (DNA): TGTGCCAGCTCACCGACCGGGGAACAATCCTACGAGCAGTACTTC. Residues: CASSPTGEQSYEQYF. The full variable domain, completed using reference TRBV18 and TRBJ2-7, is NAGVMQNPRHLVRRRGQEARLRCSPMKGHSHVYWYRQLPEEGLKFMVYLQKENIIDESGMPKERFSAEFPKEGPSILRIQQVVRGDSAAYFCASSPTGEQSYEQYFGPGTRLTVT.

The V gene is TRBV2, the J gene TRBJ2-3, with 8 bases aligning to TRBD2. Per germline, CDR1 SNHLY and CDR2 FYNNEI. The CDR3 loop spans 15 amino acids. Losses at the gene ends were 6 bases for V and 0 bases for J; bases not matched to a gene: 5. CDR3 sequence reads: CASRERGPSTDTQYF. The CDR3 bases are TGTGCCAGCAGGGAGCGGGGGCCGAGCACAGATACGCAGTATTTT.

This clone occurred a few times. DNA for the CDR3: TGCAGTGTTAGTGATTATGAAGCTTTCTTT. Amino acids: CSVSDYEAFF. This sequence joins TRBV20-1 and TRBJ1-1; D uncertain. Trimming removed 7 bases from V and 7 bases from J, with 10 bases in between. The V gene's germline CDR1 is DFQATT and CDR2 SNEGSKA (reference sequence). This CDR3 spans 10 amino acids.

This clone was seen a handful of times. The chain combines TRBV9 with TRBJ2-7; a weak D match, TRBD1 (5 bases). CDR1 and CDR2 (germline): SGDLS, YYNGEE. V shed 4 bases and J shed 3 bases, with 17 bases lying between them. This CDR3 has 15 residues. The CDR3 loop reads CASSLDQGGGYEQYF. Here the CDR3 DNA reads TGTGCCAGCAGCCTCGATCAGGGTGGTGGCTACGAGCAGTACTTC. The complete variable domain, with remaining parts taken from reference TRBV9 and TRBJ2-7, reads DSGVTQTPKHLITATGQRVTLRCSPRSGDLSVYWYQQSLDQGLQFLIQYYNGEERAKGNILERFSAQQFPDLHSELNLSSLELGDSALYFCASSLDQGGGYEQYFGPGTRLTVT.

The chain recombines TRBV5-4 with TRBJ2-7; 10 nucleotides line up with TRBD2. The junction had 11 bases not matched to a gene; V was cut back by 8 bases and J by 0 bases. This CDR3 region has 16 residues. CDR1 and CDR2 (germline): SGHNT, YYREEE (reference sequence). The CDR3 nucleotides are TGTGCCAGTTCGATTGGACTAGCGGTAAGCTCCTACGAGCAGTACTTC. Amino acids: CASSIGLAVSSYEQYF.

The chain recombines TRBV7-9 with TRBJ1-5; 9 bases align to TRBD1. V trimming: 5 bases; J trimming: 7 bases; junction bases outside the gene matches: 9. The CDR3 contains 15 residues. Germline V CDR1 and CDR2: SEHNR, FQNEAQ (reference sequence). CDR3 in amino acids: CASSPGQGSGQPQHF. In nucleotides, the CDR3 is TGTGCCAGCAGCCCGGGACAGGGTTCGGGGCAGCCCCAGCATTTT.